Each of the 23 T cell receptor beta chains below was sequenced from the same sample in a study of blood T cell repertoires in COVID-19. Libraries were prepared by immunoSEQ multiplex PCR; TCRdb keeps only in-frame clonotypes and omits some of them. The sample records 65,000 to 90,000 clones, 83% being singletons. Sequenced: peripheral blood. These receptors were collected from an elderly woman with acute or convalescent COVID-19.

The CDR3: CASSLDHQGEQFF. DNA for the CDR3: TGTGCCAGCAGCTTAGATCACCAGGGCGAGCAGTTCTTC. The rearrangement joins TRBV11-3 to TRBJ2-1, with a weak D call TRBD1 (5 bases). The CDR3 covers 13 residues. The V end was cut by 0 bases, the J end by 10 bases, with 10 bases between. CDR1 SGHNT and CDR2 YENEEA come from the germline V gene.

The rearrangement uses TRBV6-5 and TRBJ2-3; 11 positions agree with TRBD1. V was pared by 2 bases and J by 4 bases, with 2 bases of the junction left unmatched. CDR3 length equals 15 residues. Germline CDR1 is MNHEY and CDR2 is SVGAGI. The DNA of the CDR3 is TGTGCCAGCAGTTACACGGGACAGGGGGCAGATACGCAGTATTTT. Translated: CASSYTGQGADTQYF.

The chain uses TRBV21-1 and TRBJ1-1; the table assigns TRBD1, which was not confirmed against the DNA. TRBV21-1 is reported as a pseudogene. This CDR3 is 18 amino acids long. CDR3 coding DNA: TGTGCCAGCAGCAGCGGACAGGGGGCGTGGGTGGTATGCACTGAAGCTTTCTTT. Protein product: CASSSGQGAWVVCTEAFF.

This clone turned up a few times. J is TRBJ1-1 and V is TRBV9; D might be TRBD1 (6 bases). The CDR3 is made up of 15 amino acids. V was cut by 3 bases and J by 5 bases, with 17 bases left in between. Germline-derived CDR1 and CDR2 are SGDLS and YYNGEE. CDR3 nucleotide sequence: TGTGCCAGCAGCGGGGGGACATCCCATAGGACTGAAGCTTTCTTT. Translating gives CASSGGTSHRTEAFF.

J is TRBJ1-2 and V is TRBV20-1; possibly TRBD1 for D (6 bases). This CDR3 contains 10 residues. CDR1 is DFQATT and CDR2 is SNEGSKA in the germline V gene (reference sequence). Trimming removed 4 bases at V and 7 bases at J, with 7 bases between. CDR3 DNA: TGCAGTGCTACAGGGGTTGGCTACACCTTC. Translated, it gives CSATGVGYTF.

This sequence joins TRBV11-2 and TRBJ2-1; weak D call: TRBD2 (7 bases). In germline, CDR1 is SGHAT, CDR2 FQNNGV. This CDR3 is built from 15 residues. V lost 6 bases to trimming and J lost 9 bases, with 21 bases between them. CDR3 sequence: CASSLLQGGNTEQFF. In nucleotides, the CDR3 is TGTGCCAGCAGTCTTTTACAGGGAGGGAACACTGAGCAGTTCTTC.

The V and J genes are TRBV6-5 and TRBJ2-5; 8 positions agree with TRBD1. The germline V gene has CDR1 MNHEY and CDR2 SVGAGI. The V gene end was trimmed by 0 bases and the J gene end by 10 bases; junction bases not matched to a gene: 13. The CDR3 extends over 16 amino acids. In DNA, the CDR3 is TGTGCCAGCAGTTACTCGAGGCAGGGGGCGAGAGATGACCAGTACTTC. Its translation is CASSYSRQGARDDQYF.

The V and J genes are TRBV19 and TRBJ2-3, with D possibly being TRBD2 (6 bases). Trimming took 4 bases from V and 3 from J, leaving 14 bases between them. The CDR3 is 15 residues long. CDR1 is LNHDA and CDR2 is SQIVND in the germline V gene (reference sequence). The CDR3 spells CASSKMSGRTDTQYF. For the CDR3, the DNA is TGTGCCAGTAGTAAAATGTCTGGGAGGACAGATACGCAGTATTTT.

The chain couples TRBV7-2 to TRBJ2-7, with 8 bases matching TRBD2. Germline CDR1 SGHTA, CDR2 FQGNSA. The trim removed 2 bases at V and 3 bases at J, leaving 6 bases unmatched. The CDR3 runs 15 residues. In DNA form, the CDR3 reads TGTGCCAGCAGCTTAAGCGGGAGTGGCCACTACGAGCAGTACTTC. Encoded protein: CASSLSGSGHYEQYF.

This clone showed up just once. The junction departs from the called germline gene at one end, perhaps through a read error. This sequence joins TRBV7-7 and TRBJ2-1, with TRBD2 identical over 10 bases. The CDR3 runs 18 residues. Germline CDR1 reads SSHAT; CDR2 reads FNYEAQ (reference sequence). In nucleotides, the CDR3 is TGTGCTAGCAGCTTAGGCCGGCCAGCTAGCGGGAGAATCAATGAGCAGTTCTTC. Its protein is CASSLGRPASGRINEQFF.

CDR3 nucleotides: TGCGCCAGCAGCTTAGGTGACAGGGGTGACACCGGGGAGCTGTTTTTT. This encodes CASSLGDRGDTGELFF. This sequence joins TRBV5-1 and TRBJ2-2; 8 bases fit TRBD1. Germline-derived CDR1 and CDR2 are SGHRS and YFSETQ. V lost 2 bases, J lost 3 bases, and 6 bases stayed unmatched. The CDR3 has 16 residues.

At least ten counts were recorded for this clone. The chain combines TRBV23-1 with TRBJ2-7; D is perhaps TRBD1 (5 bases). TRBV23-1 is annotated as an ORF whose role is uncertain. This CDR3 has 14 residues. V lost 4 bases to trimming and J lost 1 base, with 11 bases between them. The CDR3 sequence is CASSLSTASYEQYF. The CDR3 DNA reads TGCGCCAGCAGTCTTTCGACAGCTTCCTACGAGCAGTACTTC.

In nucleotides, the CDR3 is TGTGCCAGCAGTTTAGGGCAGTACACTGAAGCTTTCTTT. It specifies CASSLGQYTEAFF. The chain recombines TRBV27 with TRBJ1-1; D is undetermined. Germline CDR1 is MNHEY and CDR2 is SMNVEV (reference sequence). The CDR3 is made up of 13 amino acids. Trimming removed 2 bases at V and 3 bases at J, with 7 bases between.

V and J are TRBV30 and TRBJ2-1; tentatively, D is TRBD1 (6 bases). The CDR3 is 15 residues long. Trimming stripped 0 bases from V and 8 bases from J, with 17 bases between. Germline V lookup: CDR1 GTSNPN, CDR2 SVGIG (reference sequence). CDR3 sequence reads: CAWSVRGSKGDEQFF. The CDR3 bases are TGTGCCTGGAGTGTACGTGGGAGTAAGGGGGATGAGCAGTTCTTC. The complete variable domain, with remaining parts taken from reference TRBV30 and TRBJ2-1, reads SQTIHQWPATLVQPVGSPLSLECTVEGTSNPNLYWYRQAAGRGLQLLFYSVGIGQISSEVPQNLSASRPQDRQFILSSKKLLLSDSGFYLCAWSVRGSKGDEQFFGPGTRLTVL.

V gene TRBV7-9 combines with J gene TRBJ2-1, with a possible D match to TRBD1 (5 bases). V was shortened by 2 bases and J by 6 bases, with 8 bases between the two germline ends. This CDR3 is 13 amino acids long. Germline values: CDR1 SEHNR, CDR2 FQNEAQ (reference sequence). In nucleotides, the CDR3 is TGTGCCAGCAGCTTAATTGGGGCCAATGAGCAGTTCTTC. Translation: CASSLIGANEQFF. The complete variable domain, with remaining parts taken from reference TRBV7-9 and TRBJ2-1, reads DTGVSQNPRHKITKRGQNVTFRCDPISEHNRLYWYRQTLGQGPEFLTYFQNEAQLEKSRLLSDRFSAERPKGSFSTLEIQRTEQGDSAMYLCASSLIGANEQFFGPGTRLTVL.

Here the CDR3 reads CASSLGQGGGEQYF. For the CDR3, the DNA is TGCGCCAGCAGCTTGGGCCAGGGGGGAGGCGAGCAGTACTTC. V is TRBV5-1 and J is TRBJ2-7, with a possible D match to TRBD1 (7 bases). CDR1 is SGHRS and CDR2 is YFSETQ in the germline V gene. The CDR3 covers 14 residues. Between the trimmed V and J ends, which lost 0 bases and 6 bases, there was a span of 13 bases.

The rearrangement joins TRBV7-2 to TRBJ2-5; TRBD1 might be the D (5 bases). In germline, CDR1 is SGHTA, CDR2 FQGNSA. The CDR3 runs to 14 residues. V was shortened by 5 bases and J by 7 bases, with 17 bases between the two germline ends. CDR3 sequence (DNA): TGTGCCAGCAGCCTCGGACAACCTACGGGGACCCAGTACTTC. It translates to CASSLGQPTGTQYF. Full variable domain (rest looked up from reference TRBV7-2 and TRBJ2-5): GAGVSQSPSNKVTEKGKDVELRCDPISGHTALYWYRQSLGQGLEFLIYFQGNSAPDKSGLPSDRFSAERTGGSVSTLTIQRTQQEDSAVYLCASSLGQPTGTQYFGPGTRLLVL.

This rearrangement joins TRBV2 to TRBJ1-4; 9 positions agree with TRBD1. Germline values: CDR1 SNHLY, CDR2 FYNNEI. The trim removed 4 bases at V and 10 bases at J, leaving 7 bases unmatched. This CDR3 has 14 amino acids. CDR3 bases: TGTGCCAGCAGTGGTACAGGGGGCGATTTAAAACTGTTTTTT. This sequence encodes CASSGTGGDLKLFF.

CDR3 amino acids: CASSPQTGVDQPQHF. The CDR3 region has the DNA TGTGCCAGCAGCCCCCAGACAGGGGTAGATCAGCCCCAGCATTTT. The V call is TRBV7-8, the J call TRBJ1-5, with 8 bases that match TRBD1. Germline CDR1 SGHVS, CDR2 FQNEAQ. J gave up 5 bases and V 5 bases, and 8 bases lay outside the gene matches. CDR3 length: 15 residues.

V usage is TRBV28 and J usage is TRBJ2-5; the D gene is possibly TRBD2 (5 bases). V was pared by 5 bases and J by 2 bases, with 9 bases between. This CDR3 has 13 residues. Germline V gene data show CDR1 as MDHEN and CDR2 as SYDVKM. CDR3 residues: CASSRGRQETQYF. In nucleotides, the CDR3 is TGTGCCAGCAGTCGGGGAAGACAAGAGACCCAGTACTTC.

The CDR3 spells CASSATGLATDTQYF. As DNA, the CDR3 is TGTGCCAGCAGCGCGACAGGGCTAGCCACAGATACGCAGTATTTT. The J gene is TRBJ2-3, the V gene TRBV9; the match to TRBD1 covers 7 bases. Germline loops: CDR1 SGDLS, CDR2 YYNGEE. The CDR3 length is 15 residues. Unmatched junction bases numbered 6, after V lost 3 bases and J lost 2 bases.

The CDR3 region has the DNA TGTGCCAGTAGTATCTCAGCGCAGACAGAGGATGAGCAGTTCTTC. Protein product: CASSISAQTEDEQFF. This chain links TRBV19 with TRBJ2-1; a weak D match, TRBD1 (5 bases). The CDR3 is 15 amino acids. The ends were cut back, 3 bases at V and 8 bases at J, with 17 bases in the middle. Germline CDR1 and CDR2: LNHDA and SQIVND (reference sequence).

CDR3 residues: CASSQGVRGQGYGYTF. CDR3 DNA sequence: TGCGCCAGCAGCCAAGGAGTCAGGGGACAGGGTTATGGCTACACCTTC. The chain couples TRBV4-1 to TRBJ1-2; 9 bases fit TRBD1. Trimming at V came to 1 base and at J to 5 bases, leaving 8 bases not matched to a gene. Germline V gives CDR1 MGHRA, CDR2 YSYEKL. The CDR3 length is 16 residues.